This passage covers 29 T cell receptor beta chains from one sample sequenced in a study of early T cells in non-severe SARS-CoV-2 infection. TCRdb re-derived calls from the 5' RACE reads in MiXCR, one entry per CDR3 protein. The sample holds 110,000 or so distinct CDR3 sequences; 9% to 13% are singletons and the top ten take around 3%. The specimen was whole blood. The source of these receptors is an adult who was a healthcare worker with PCR-confirmed SARS-CoV-2 infection or an uninfected control (not recorded which).

This clonotype came up many times. The J gene is TRBJ1-6, the V gene TRBV27; D not certain. CDR1 MNHEY and CDR2 SMNVEV come from the germline V gene (reference sequence). V dropped 2 bases and J dropped 7 bases, with 27 bases sitting between them. The length of the CDR3 is 20 residues. The CDR3 protein is CASSLGTKETVRKRNSPLHF. The CDR3 DNA sequence: TGTGCCAGCAGTTTAGGAACGAAGGAAACAGTTCGAAAGCGAAATTCACCCCTCCACTTT.

The chain links TRBV29-1 to TRBJ1-1; D remains ambiguous. The length of the CDR3 is 13 residues. The V end was cut by 5 bases, the J end by 1 base, with 11 bases between. Germline lookup yields CDR1 SQVTM and CDR2 ANQGSEA. CDR3 bases: TGCAGCGTTCTAGGGCAGACGAACACTGAAGCTTTCTTT. Encoded protein: CSVLGQTNTEAFF.

This clonotype was detected only a few times. The V gene is TRBV5-6, the J gene TRBJ2-1, with 10 bases lining up with TRBD1. The CDR3 length is 15 residues. The germline V gene encodes CDR1 SGHDT and CDR2 YYEEEE. The V segment lost 5 bases and the J segment 8 bases; nucleotides outside the gene matches: 10. The CDR3 DNA is TGTGCCAGCAGTTATCCCGGGACAGGGGTCGATGAGCAGTTCTTC. It encodes CASSYPGTGVDEQFF.

CDR3 bases: TGTGCCAGCAGTGGGCGGAGGACCGGGGAGCTGTTTTTT. Translation: CASSGRRTGELFF. V gene TRBV12-3 or TRBV12-4 combines with J gene TRBJ2-2; TRBD2 might be the D (5 bases). This CDR3 is built from 13 residues. V was clipped by 5 bases and J by 5 bases, with 9 bases between them.

The chain couples TRBV6-5 to TRBJ1-1, with D possibly matching TRBD1 (5 bases). The CDR3 length is 13 residues. Germline V gene data show CDR1 as MNHEY and CDR2 as SVGAGI. V dropped 9 bases and J dropped 1 base, with 12 bases sitting between them. The CDR3 bases are TGTGCCAGTTGTCGGGGGGGGAACACTGAAGCTTTCTTT. Translating gives CASCRGGNTEAFF.

V is TRBV12-3 or TRBV12-4 and J is TRBJ2-1, with 7 bases lining up with TRBD2. V dropped 5 bases and J dropped 0; count of bases not matched to a gene: 13. CDR3 length: 18 amino acids. Here the CDR3 reads CASSVVVEGTNSYNEQFF. The CDR3 region has the DNA TGTGCCAGCAGTGTTGTCGTGGAGGGGACTAACTCCTACAATGAGCAGTTCTTC.

This clonotype was recorded a few times. The chain has TRBV6-2 or TRBV6-3 and TRBJ2-1; D ambiguous. This CDR3 has 16 amino acids. Germline assignment: CDR1 MNHEY and CDR2 SVGEGT. V shed 2 bases and J shed 0 bases, with 11 bases lying between them. The CDR3 spells CASSYRIRSSYNEQFF. CDR3 nucleotide sequence: TGTGCCAGCAGTTACCGGATCAGGAGCTCCTACAATGAGCAGTTCTTC.

V and J are TRBV10-3 and TRBJ2-2, with D possibly being TRBD2 (5 bases). Trimming took off 3 bases at V and 5 bases at J, with 13 bases between the two ends. The CDR3 runs to 15 residues. Germline V lookup: CDR1 ENHRY, CDR2 SYGVKD. CDR3 protein: CAISDPGRGTGELFF. The CDR3 nucleotides read TGTGCCATCAGTGACCCTGGGAGAGGGACCGGGGAGCTGTTTTTT.

This clonotype has at least ten counts. The V gene is TRBV10-3, the J gene TRBJ1-1; 10 bases are shared with TRBD1. The trim removed 5 bases at V and 4 bases at J, leaving 4 bases unmatched. This CDR3 is 14 amino acids long. Germline assignment: CDR1 ENHRY and CDR2 SYGVKD. The CDR3 sequence is CAISPGTGVTEAFF. The CDR3 coding sequence is TGTGCCATCAGTCCCGGGACAGGGGTCACTGAAGCTTTCTTT.

The chain couples TRBV28 to TRBJ1-5, with D possibly matching TRBD1 (5 bases). The CDR3 covers 16 residues. Germline CDR1 reads MDHEN; CDR2 reads SYDVKM. Trimming left V 2 bases short and J 5 bases short, with 16 bases between. The chain's CDR3 is CASSLPGGRAYQPQHF. The CDR3 coding sequence is TGTGCCAGCAGTTTACCTGGGGGGAGGGCGTATCAGCCCCAGCATTTT.

In DNA form, the CDR3 reads TGTGCCAGCAGCCTCAACGCACCCGGGTCCTACAATGAGCAGTTCTTC. It is translated as CASSLNAPGSYNEQFF. The chain uses TRBV5-4 and TRBJ2-1; D call uncertain. The CDR3 runs 16 residues. CDR1 is SGHNT, CDR2 YYREEE, per germline (reference sequence). The V end lost 4 bases, the J end lost 1 base, and 15 bases lay between the germline ends.

The chain links TRBV10-3 to TRBJ2-2, with D hard to call. Germline CDR1 is ENHRY and CDR2 is SYGVKD. Between the trimmed V and J ends, which lost 7 bases and 0 bases, there was a span of 0 bases. The CDR3 spans 11 residues. The CDR3 region has the DNA TGTGCCATCACGAACACCGGGGAGCTGTTTTTT. This encodes CAITNTGELFF.

J is TRBJ1-6 and V is TRBV28; 7 nucleotides line up with TRBD1. V lost 6 bases to trimming and J lost 5 bases; unmatched junction nucleotides: 4. This CDR3 has 14 residues. CDR1 is MDHEN, CDR2 SYDVKM, per germline. The CDR3, as DNA: TGTGCCAGCAGGCCGGGACAGAATAATTCACCCCTCCACTTT. Amino acid sequence: CASRPGQNNSPLHF.

This clonotype was seen more than once but under ten times. The chain recombines TRBV16 with TRBJ1-5, with D hard to call. This CDR3 region has 15 residues. Germline V gives CDR1 KGHSY, CDR2 FQNENV. V was clipped by 2 bases and J by 3 bases, with 11 bases between them. The CDR3 sequence is CASSQRLQSNQPQHF. The CDR3 DNA is TGTGCCAGCAGCCAACGCCTACAATCCAATCAGCCCCAGCATTTT. Full variable domain (remainder filled in from reference TRBV16 and TRBJ1-5): GEEVAQTPKHLVRGEGQKAKLYCAPIKGHSYVFWYQQVLKNEFKFLISFQNENVFDETGMPKERFSAKCLPNSPCSLEIQATKLEDSAVYFCASSQRLQSNQPQHFGDGTRLSIL.

This chain uses TRBV11-2 with TRBJ2-5, with 7 bases matching TRBD2. This CDR3 spans 16 amino acids. Trimming at V came to 5 bases and at J to 0 bases, leaving 9 bases not matched to a gene. Germline V gene lookup returns CDR1 SGHAT and CDR2 FQNNGV. CDR3 in DNA: TGTGCCAGCAGCCTATATCCACTAGCGAACCAAGAGACCCAGTACTTC. This codes for CASSLYPLANQETQYF.

This clonotype was counted only a few times. The chain links TRBV12-3 or TRBV12-4 to TRBJ2-3, with D possibly being TRBD1 (5 bases). The V and J ends lost 7 bases and 0 bases respectively, with 14 bases between them. This CDR3 has 15 amino acids. In DNA, the CDR3 is TGTGCCAGCACCCCTTTTGGGGCTAGCACAGATACGCAGTATTTT. Residues: CASTPFGASTDTQYF.

V is TRBV11-2 and J is TRBJ2-1; D remains ambiguous. Germline values: CDR1 SGHAT, CDR2 FQNNGV. Trimming took off 5 bases at V and 7 bases at J, with 15 bases between the two ends. This CDR3 is 14 amino acids long. CDR3 sequence reads: CASSARIPENEQFF. CDR3 nucleotides: TGTGCCAGCAGCGCCCGAATCCCGGAAAATGAGCAGTTCTTC.

This clonotype was detected ten times or more. The rearrangement uses TRBV12-3 or TRBV12-4 and TRBJ1-2; possibly TRBD1 for D (6 bases). With 6 bases removed from V and 2 bases from J, the gap between germline ends came to 13 bases. The CDR3 is 14 amino acids. Here the CDR3 reads CASRQQGWNYGYTF. CDR3 nucleotides: TGTGCCAGCAGGCAACAGGGTTGGAACTATGGCTACACCTTC.

This clonotype was seen repeatedly, ten times or more. The rearrangement links TRBV5-1 to TRBJ2-6, with D possibly TRBD1 on 6 matching bases. With 9 bases removed from V and 2 bases from J, the gap between germline ends came to 12 bases. CDR1 and CDR2 (germline): SGHRS, YFSETQ. The CDR3 totals 14 residues. CDR3: CATAGVAGANVLTF. CDR3 bases: TGCGCCACTGCAGGGGTGGCTGGGGCCAACGTCCTGACTTTC.

Only a few counts were recorded for this clonotype. The genes are TRBV7-9 and TRBJ2-7; no reliable D call. Between the trimmed V and J ends, which lost 7 bases and 3 bases, there was a span of 10 bases. This CDR3 is built from 12 residues. Germline CDR1 and CDR2: SEHNR and FQNEAQ (reference sequence). The CDR3 DNA reads TGTGCCAGCACTGAACAAAGCTACGAGCAGTACTTC. It is translated as CASTEQSYEQYF. The full variable domain, rest sourced from reference TRBV7-9 and TRBJ2-7, is DTGVSQNPRHKITKRGQNVTFRCDPISEHNRLYWYRQTLGQGPEFLTYFQNEAQLEKSRLLSDRFSAERPKGSFSTLEIQRTEQGDSAMYLCASTEQSYEQYFGPGTRLTVT.

The V gene is TRBV12-3 or TRBV12-4, the J gene TRBJ2-2; 9 bases match TRBD1. V trimming: 6 bases; J trimming: 4 bases; junction bases outside the gene matches: 9. The CDR3 consists of 16 residues. The CDR3 DNA follows: TGTGCCAGCAGAGAGGGACAGGGAAAGATCACCGGGGAGCTGTTTTTT. Protein sequence: CASREGQGKITGELFF.

The chain employs TRBV7-9 and TRBJ2-7; 7 bases match TRBD1. The junction had 2 bases not matched to a gene; V was cut back by 5 bases and J by 1 base. This CDR3 region has 13 residues. Germline assignment: CDR1 SEHNR and CDR2 FQNEAQ (reference sequence). The CDR3 here is CASSQGQSYEQYF. The CDR3 DNA reads as TGTGCCAGCAGCCAGGGACAGTCCTACGAGCAGTACTTC.

This clonotype was seen many times. The rearrangement links TRBV11-2 to TRBJ2-5; D might be TRBD1 (6 bases). The CDR3 length is 15 residues. V was trimmed by 5 bases and J by 2 bases, leaving 15 bases between them. The germline V gene encodes CDR1 SGHAT and CDR2 FQNNGV. The CDR3, as DNA: TGTGCCAGCAGCCCCGGGACACAAGCGCAAGAGACCCAGTACTTC. Translation: CASSPGTQAQETQYF. The entire variable domain, with the rest obtained from reference TRBV11-2 and TRBJ2-5, is as follows: EAGVAQSPRYKIIEKRQSVAFWCNPISGHATLYWYQQILGQGPKLLIQFQNNGVVDDSQLPKDRFSAERLKGVDSTLKIQPAKLEDSAVYLCASSPGTQAQETQYFGPGTRLLVL.

This clonotype has more than one count but fewer than ten. The chain joins TRBV18 to TRBJ1-1; possible D gene TRBD1, 5 bases. The V gene lost 0 bases and the J gene lost 0 bases, with 8 bases spanning the gap. Germline CDR1 KGHSH, CDR2 LQKENI. The CDR3 runs to 15 residues. CDR3 nucleotide sequence: TGTGCCAGCTCACCACCAGGGGTCATGAACACTGAAGCTTTCTTT. This sequence encodes CASSPPGVMNTEAFF.

This clonotype came up a few times. This rearrangement joins TRBV30 to TRBJ1-1, with a possible D match to TRBD1 (6 bases). Germline V gene lookup returns CDR1 GTSNPN and CDR2 SVGIG (reference sequence). This CDR3 region has 13 residues. V was cut by 0 bases and J by 2 bases, with 7 bases left in between. The CDR3 loop reads CAWSVGTNTEAFF. In nucleotides, the CDR3 is TGTGCCTGGAGTGTAGGGACAAACACTGAAGCTTTCTTT.

This clonotype showed up many times. This chain connects TRBV2 to TRBJ2-1, with D perhaps TRBD1 (5 bases). This CDR3 has 12 residues. V lost 8 bases, J lost 5 bases, and 10 bases lay in between. Per germline, CDR1 SNHLY and CDR2 FYNNEI. The CDR3 is CASQGSDNEQFF. CDR3 nucleotide sequence: TGTGCCAGCCAGGGATCGGACAATGAGCAGTTCTTC.

This clonotype was counted at least ten times. V and J are TRBV18 and TRBJ1-5; the match to TRBD1 covers 9 bases. Germline assignment: CDR1 KGHSH and CDR2 LQKENI. The CDR3 runs to 16 residues. Trimming removed 4 bases from V and 4 bases from J; junction bases left unmatched: 8. CDR3 coding DNA: TGTGCCAGCTCACGAGAACGGGGGACAGGGAATCAGCCCCAGCATTTT. Its protein product is CASSRERGTGNQPQHF.

The J gene is TRBJ2-5, the V gene TRBV5-1; TRBD1 is a possible D gene (6 bases). This CDR3 contains 16 residues. V was cut by 2 bases and J by 2 bases, with 16 bases left in between. Germline CDR1 and CDR2: SGHRS and YFSETQ. The CDR3 loop is CASSFWISQGQETQYF. The CDR3 DNA reads as TGCGCCAGCAGCTTCTGGATTTCACAGGGACAAGAGACCCAGTACTTC.

This clonotype occurred many times. The J gene is TRBJ1-5, the V gene TRBV28, with a possible D match to TRBD1 (6 bases). Trimming took 3 bases from V and 1 from J, leaving 10 bases between them. The V gene's germline CDR1 is MDHEN and CDR2 SYDVKM. CDR3 length: 15 amino acids. CDR3 bases: TGTGCCAGCAGTTTCCGGGGGGCAAGCAATCAGCCCCAGCATTTT. It codes for CASSFRGASNQPQHF.